What follows describes a single T cell receptor (beta chain). This entry belongs to a study of blood T cell repertoires in COVID-19. Across the whole study: Samples came from the United States, Italy and Spain, spanning acute and convalescent COVID-19.

The V gene's germline CDR1 is SNHLY and CDR2 FYNNEI. The CDR3 consists of 15 residues. The ends were cut back, 9 bases at V and 0 bases at J, with 15 bases in the middle. Only in-frame clones appear in the TCRdb table, and some are missing; sequencing was by immunoSEQ multiplex PCR. Found here are about 47,000 clones, around 85% of them singletons; the top ten hold under 3%. This chain joins TRBV2 and TRBJ2-4; D perhaps matches TRBD2 (6 bases). The sample comprised peripheral blood. This sequence was found in a man aged 50 or older with acute or convalescent COVID-19. The CDR3 DNA is TGTGCCAGTTCCCGCGGGACGTTAGCCAAAAACATTCAGTACTTC. Its protein is CASSRGTLAKNIQYF.